This TCR beta chain was obtained from a study of blood T cell repertoires in COVID-19. Overall study: The samples span acute and convalescent COVID-19 from the United States, Italy and Spain. T cells, B-cell-depleted T cells, or PBMCs supplied cDNA or gDNA.

As processed by the authors: Estimation of nucleated cell counts was performed using reference gene primer amplification. TCRdb's copy holds only in-frame clones and misses some; the assay was immunoSEQ multiplex PCR. V, J and clone size reflect that table, while D and trimming were determined from the DNA. The sample includes about 150,000 clones, roughly 86% of them seen just once. The CDR3 runs 14 residues. The germline V gene encodes CDR1 SGHNT and CDR2 YYREEE (reference sequence). Deletions cut 0 bases from V and 6 bases from J, with 13 bases between. This clone was seen only a few times. This TCR derives from a human donor in a cohort sampled during active COVID-19. The gene calls are TRBV5-4 and TRBJ2-7; D remains unclear. Input material: peripheral blood. The CDR3 DNA follows: TGTGCCAGCAGCTTGGATTCAGGCCCCGGCGAGCAGTACTTC. Amino acids: CASSLDSGPGEQYF.